The entry below describes one T cell receptor (beta chain). Its binding antigen is unknown. No base quality information exists; no much larger clone differs at one position. In the ViraFEST assay, PBMC were stimulated with viral peptide pools, and TCR sequencing was then used to find antigen-specific CD4+ T cell clonotypes based on their expansion. After around 11 days of culture, CD4+ T cells were isolated with the EasySep CD4+ T cell isolation kit. The absence of prior SARS-CoV-2 infection in healthy vaccine recipients was confirmed by negative nucleocapsid antibodies before and after vaccination. A few million PBMC per well were cultured with about 9.6 ug/ml peptides in IMDM containing approximately 4.5% human AB serum, approximately 10 IU/ml IL-2 and gentamicin. Half of the culture medium was replaced with fresh IL-2-containing medium on days 3 and 7. Unless noted otherwise, every peptide stimulation condition was cultured in triplicate wells. Using Ficoll-Paque Plus gradient centrifugation, PBMC were separated from whole blood and then either used fresh or cryopreserved at -140C. The overlapping peptide pools covered the spike proteins of SARS-CoV-2 and of the common cold coronaviruses HCoV-NL63, HCoV-OC43 and HCoV-229E. The QIAamp micro DNA kit was used to extract genomic DNA from the cultured CD4+ T cells.

Libraries were made using the immunoSEQ multiplex PCR assay. DNA from the cultured and isolated CD4+ T cells underwent TCR beta CDR3 sequencing. The study's own analysis went as follows. Non-productive TCR sequences were discarded, and reads were trimmed to the CDR3 region, with only CDR3s of 7 or more amino acids retained. The MANAFEST web app was used to identify antigen-specific clonotypes by comparing expansion in peptide wells with expansion in reference cultures. To count as positive, a clone had to show expansion at FDR<0.05 compared with the reference and with all other wells, an odds ratio above 5, and a frequency above 0.1% in two replicate wells. A clonotype was called cross-reactive if it was significantly expanded both in SARS-CoV-2 spike wells and in at least one common cold coronavirus spike condition. CDR3 similarity was assessed by Levenshtein distance using the stringdist R package, and unrooted trees were constructed with ape in R 3.6.1. TCRdb took over this immuneACCESS table, retaining in-frame rearrangements with V and J assigned. Such tables are incomplete; in checked studies, under half of the missing clones stem from an unresolved V gene, and the remainder is unexplained. D and trimming were read from the DNA, whereas the V and J calls and clone size are those reported in that table. The sample table lists more than 11,000 clones, less than 85% of them with a count of one. The ten most abundant clones make up 25% of the sample.

The data were obtained in a study of vaccination effects on CD4 cells after COVID-19 (dated by TCRdb to between 2021 and 2024). In the study overall: Each participant got two doses of an mRNA SARS-CoV-2 vaccine, either BNT162b2 or mRNA-1273. Altogether, nine to ten COVID-19 convalescent patients and 4 SARS-CoV-2-naive healthy vaccine recipients made up the full study. SARS-CoV-2 spike-specific CD4+ TCR repertoires were compared before and after mRNA vaccination in COVID-19 convalescent patients and in infection-naive vaccine recipients. Cultures from other donors in the study were sequenced using the Oncomine TCR Beta short-read assay on an Illumina iSeq 100. General findings and caveats noted by the study authors: Only a small number of convalescent patients were included, and no early post-infection timepoints were available, which limited the study. Among healthy vaccine recipients, nearly all vaccine-induced clones were SARS-CoV-2 mono-reactive, and only 1 of 255 was cross-reactive with common cold coronaviruses. Marked clonal contraction was observed in both infection-induced and vaccine-induced clones at late post-vaccination timepoints, consistent with waning T cell responses.

From its cysteine to its phenylalanine, the CDR3 spans 14 amino acids. Only the CDR3 portion is preserved as DNA: 42 bases, with reading frame beginning at the first base. As encoded in the germline V gene, CDR1 is SGHTA while CDR2 is FQGNSA. The V end gives up 1 base and the J end 4 bases, leaving 1 base in the junction not matched to a gene. Sequencing was performed on CD4+ T cells from PBMCs cultured with HCoV-229E spike peptides, taken before COVID-19 vaccination. The cell subset or site tag for this specimen amounts to: HCoV-229E spike overlapping peptide pool stimulation. Recombination linked TRBV7-2 to TRBJ1-2, with 9 middle bases fitting TRBD1. This TCR was sampled from a human donor who received a COVID-19 vaccine. The CDR3 protein: CASSLGDRVYGYTF. The DNA is as follows: TGTGCCAGCAGCTTAGGGGACAGGGTCTATGGCTACACCTTC.